This is a list of T cell receptor beta chains from one sample in a study of beta chain features in type 1 diabetes. The repertoire was sequenced with immunoSEQ multiplex PCR; TCRdb's copy has only in-frame clones and lacks some. This table has 250,000 or so clones, 25% to 30% appearing once. The sample was central memory CD4+ T cells from blood. These receptor sequences come from a man younger than 45 in good health. The CDR3 runs from the conserved cysteine through the conserved F or W. D genes are given only for firm matches. Expanded clones are given a class, and other clones once, few, many or no size at all.

CDR3 DNA: TGTGCCAGCAGCACCTCGGAGGTCGAGACCCAGTACTTC; CDR3 protein: CASSTSEVETQYF; D gene: NA; V gene: TRBV5-4; clone size: NA; J gene: TRBJ2-5
CDR3 DNA: TGCGCCAGCAGCCAGCATACAGGGGGTAGGACTAATGAGCAGTTCTTC; CDR3 protein: CASSQHTGGRTNEQFF; D gene: TRBD1; V gene: TRBV4-3; clone size: NA; J gene: TRBJ2-1
CDR3 DNA: TGCGCCAGCAGCTTGGAACAGGGCGGATCTAGCACAGATACGCAGTATTTT; CDR3 protein: CASSLEQGGSSTDTQYF; D gene: NA; V gene: TRBV5-1; clone size: few; J gene: TRBJ2-3
CDR3 DNA: TGCGCCAGCAGCTTTTTTGACACGAACACCGGGGAGCTGTTTTTT; CDR3 protein: CASSFFDTNTGELFF; D gene: NA; V gene: TRBV5-1; clone size: NA; J gene: TRBJ2-2
CDR3 DNA: TGTGCCAGCAGCCCCCTCCTAGACAGGGGGCCTGGGGCCAACGTCCTGACTTTC; CDR3 protein: CASSPLLDRGPGANVLTF; D gene: TRBD1; V gene: TRBV7-9; clone size: few; J gene: TRBJ2-6
CDR3 DNA: TGTGCCAGCACAGAAGGGCTTGGCTACACCTTC; CDR3 protein: CASTEGLGYTF; D gene: NA; V gene: TRBV25-1; clone size: once; J gene: TRBJ1-2
CDR3 DNA: TGCGCCAGCAGCTGGGACTCCTGGAATGAGCAGTTCTTC; CDR3 protein: CASSWDSWNEQFF; D gene: NA; V gene: TRBV5-1; clone size: NA; J gene: TRBJ2-1
CDR3 DNA: TGTGCCAGCTCACCACTGCTCCAAGAGACCCAGTACTTC; CDR3 protein: CASSPLLQETQYF; D gene: NA; V gene: TRBV18; clone size: few; J gene: TRBJ2-5
CDR3 DNA: TGCGCCAGCAGCCAAGATTCTAACGGGGGGTCAACAGATACGCAGTATTTT; CDR3 protein: CASSQDSNGGSTDTQYF; D gene: TRBD2; V gene: TRBV4-1; clone size: NA; J gene: TRBJ2-3
CDR3 DNA: TGCAGTGCTAGCGAATCGTACGAGCAGTACTTC; CDR3 protein: CSASESYEQYF; D gene: NA; V gene: TRBV20-1; clone size: NA; J gene: TRBJ2-7
CDR3 DNA: TGTGCCAGCACAAAGAGCCAAGAGACCCAGTACTTC; CDR3 protein: CASTKSQETQYF; D gene: NA; V gene: TRBV6-6; clone size: few; J gene: TRBJ2-5
CDR3 DNA: TGTGCCAGCAGTAGCGGGATGGTTTTAACAGATACGCAGTATTTT; CDR3 protein: CASSSGMVLTDTQYF; D gene: TRBD2; V gene: TRBV28; clone size: NA; J gene: TRBJ2-3
CDR3 DNA: TGTGCCAGCCAGTTTCTGACCACTGAAGCTTTCTTT; CDR3 protein: CASQFLTTEAFF; D gene: NA; V gene: TRBV7-9; clone size: few; J gene: TRBJ1-1
CDR3 DNA: TGTGCCTGCTCCCCAAGCGGGAATCCCAATGAGCAGTTCTTC; CDR3 protein: CACSPSGNPNEQFF; D gene: TRBD2; V gene: TRBV30; clone size: NA; J gene: TRBJ2-1
CDR3 DNA: TGTGCCAGCAGCTTGGGTTCGACAGGGCAAGAGACCCAGTACTTC; CDR3 protein: CASSLGSTGQETQYF; D gene: TRBD1; V gene: TRBV7-2; clone size: NA; J gene: TRBJ2-5
CDR3 DNA: TGTGCCAGCTCACCACCTTTACACGAGCAGTACTTC; CDR3 protein: CASSPPLHEQYF; D gene: NA; V gene: TRBV18; clone size: NA; J gene: TRBJ2-7
CDR3 DNA: TGCGCCAGCAGCCCACCCGAGTCCCAGGGCACAGATACGCAGTATTTT; CDR3 protein: CASSPPESQGTDTQYF; D gene: NA; V gene: TRBV5-1; clone size: NA; J gene: TRBJ2-3
CDR3 DNA: TGCAGCGTGGATTATCACGGAGCGGGAGCGTACAATGAGCAGTTCTTC; CDR3 protein: CSVDYHGAGAYNEQFF; D gene: TRBD2; V gene: TRBV29-1; clone size: NA; J gene: TRBJ2-1
CDR3 DNA: TGCAGTGCCAGGGAGTACAATGAGCAGTTCTTC; CDR3 protein: CSAREYNEQFF; D gene: NA; V gene: TRBV20-1; clone size: few; J gene: TRBJ2-1
CDR3 DNA: TGTGCCAGCAGGGTTGCGGGATACGAGCAGTACTTC; CDR3 protein: CASRVAGYEQYF; D gene: NA; V gene: TRBV28; clone size: NA; J gene: TRBJ2-7
CDR3 DNA: TGTGCCACCAGCGCAATTGGAACAGGGTCGGCCAAAAACATTCAGTACTTC; CDR3 protein: CATSAIGTGSAKNIQYF; D gene: NA; V gene: TRBV15; clone size: few; J gene: TRBJ2-4
CDR3 DNA: TGTGCCAGCAGCCACAGGGAGGGCGGGAACTATGGCTACACCTTC; CDR3 protein: CASSHREGGNYGYTF; D gene: NA; V gene: TRBV7-2; clone size: NA; J gene: TRBJ1-2
CDR3 DNA: TGCAGCGTACCGGGACAGGGGAACACCGGGGAGCTGTTTTTT; CDR3 protein: CSVPGQGNTGELFF; D gene: TRBD1; V gene: TRBV29-1; clone size: NA; J gene: TRBJ2-2
CDR3 DNA: TGTGCCAGCAGCGAAGAGGGGGGAACCGGGGAGCTGTTTTTT; CDR3 protein: CASSEEGGTGELFF; D gene: NA; V gene: TRBV5-4; clone size: few; J gene: TRBJ2-2
CDR3 DNA: TGTGCCAGCAGCTTCCAGAACGTCCTGACTTTC; CDR3 protein: CASSFQNVLTF; D gene: NA; V gene: TRBV7-2; clone size: NA; J gene: TRBJ2-6
CDR3 DNA: TGTGCCATCAGTGAGGGGACGACCCAGTACTTC; CDR3 protein: CAISEGTTQYF; D gene: NA; V gene: TRBV10-3; clone size: NA; J gene: TRBJ2-5
CDR3 DNA: TGTGCCAGCACTCTAGCGGGAGGCCCCACCTACGAGCAGTACTTC; CDR3 protein: CASTLAGGPTYEQYF; D gene: TRBD2; V gene: TRBV7-2; clone size: NA; J gene: TRBJ2-7
CDR3 DNA: TGTGCCTGGAGTGTTATGATCGCTGAAGCTTTCTTT; CDR3 protein: CAWSVMIAEAFF; D gene: NA; V gene: TRBV30; clone size: few; J gene: TRBJ1-1
CDR3 DNA: TGTGCCAGCCTAGCGGGAGGGAACAATGAGCAGTTCTTC; CDR3 protein: CASLAGGNNEQFF; D gene: TRBD2; V gene: TRBV6-1; clone size: few; J gene: TRBJ2-1